This TCR beta chain is drawn from a study of blood T cell repertoires in COVID-19. Germline loops: CDR1 SNHLY, CDR2 FYNNEI. The V segment lost 6 bases and the J segment 0 bases; nucleotides outside the gene matches: 4. The CDR3 loop spans 14 amino acids. Authors' data handling: Reference gene primer amplification in the assay estimated nucleated cell counts. Some clones are missing from TCRdb's copy, which holds only in-frame ones; the method was immunoSEQ multiplex PCR. The V and J calls and clone size come from that table; D and trimming were worked out from the DNA. The table lists 90,000 to 150,000 clones, roughly nine tenths of them singletons.

The rearrangement uses TRBV2 and TRBJ1-1; TRBD1 aligns across 7 bases. The sequence derives from a man aged 70-80 years who had recovered from COVID-19. The sequencing sample was made of peripheral blood. The CDR3 loop is CASRGQSLNTEAFF. DNA of the CDR3: TGTGCCAGCAGGGGACAGAGTTTGAACACTGAAGCTTTCTTT.